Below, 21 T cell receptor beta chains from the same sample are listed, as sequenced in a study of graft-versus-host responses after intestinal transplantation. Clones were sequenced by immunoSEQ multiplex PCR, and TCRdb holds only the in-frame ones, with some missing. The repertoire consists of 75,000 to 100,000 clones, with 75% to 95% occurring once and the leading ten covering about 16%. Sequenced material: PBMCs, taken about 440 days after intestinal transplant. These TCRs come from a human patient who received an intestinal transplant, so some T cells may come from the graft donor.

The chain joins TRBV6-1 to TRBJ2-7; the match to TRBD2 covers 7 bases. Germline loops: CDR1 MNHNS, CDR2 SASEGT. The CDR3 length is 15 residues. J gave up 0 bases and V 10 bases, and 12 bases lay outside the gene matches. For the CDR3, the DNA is TGTGCCACCGAGGGAGGGCTAGCCGGCTCCTACGAGCAGTACTTC. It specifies CATEGGLAGSYEQYF.

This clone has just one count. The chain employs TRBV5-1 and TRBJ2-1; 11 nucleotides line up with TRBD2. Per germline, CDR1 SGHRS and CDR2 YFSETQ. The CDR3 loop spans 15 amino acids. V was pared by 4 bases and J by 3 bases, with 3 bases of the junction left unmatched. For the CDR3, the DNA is TGCGCCAGCAGCCTAGCGGGGGGAATCTACAATGAGCAGTTCTTC. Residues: CASSLAGGIYNEQFF.

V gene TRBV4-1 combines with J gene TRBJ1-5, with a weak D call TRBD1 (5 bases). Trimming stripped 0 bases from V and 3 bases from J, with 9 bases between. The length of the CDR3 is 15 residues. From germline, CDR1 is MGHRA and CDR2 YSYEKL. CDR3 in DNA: TGCGCCAGCAGCCAAGATCAGGGTTACAATCAGCCCCAGCATTTT. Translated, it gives CASSQDQGYNQPQHF.

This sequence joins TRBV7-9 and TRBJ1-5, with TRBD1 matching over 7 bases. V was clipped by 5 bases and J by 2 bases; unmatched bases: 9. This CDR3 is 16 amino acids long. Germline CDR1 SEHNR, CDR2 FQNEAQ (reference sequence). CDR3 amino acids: CASSQPGGGGNQPQHF. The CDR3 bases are TGTGCCAGCAGCCAACCAGGAGGGGGCGGCAATCAGCCCCAGCATTTT.

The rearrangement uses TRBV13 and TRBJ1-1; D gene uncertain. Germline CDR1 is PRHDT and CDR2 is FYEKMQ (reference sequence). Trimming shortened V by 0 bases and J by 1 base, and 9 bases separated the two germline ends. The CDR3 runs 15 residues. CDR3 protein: CASSLGTQKNTEAFF. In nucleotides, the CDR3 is TGTGCCAGCAGCTTAGGGACACAGAAGAACACTGAAGCTTTCTTT. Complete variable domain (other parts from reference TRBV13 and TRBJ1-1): AAGVIQSPRHLIKEKRETATLKCYPIPRHDTVYWYQQGPGQDPQFLISFYEKMQSDKGSIPDRFSAQQFSDYHSELNMSSLELGDSALYFCASSLGTQKNTEAFFGQGTRLTVV.

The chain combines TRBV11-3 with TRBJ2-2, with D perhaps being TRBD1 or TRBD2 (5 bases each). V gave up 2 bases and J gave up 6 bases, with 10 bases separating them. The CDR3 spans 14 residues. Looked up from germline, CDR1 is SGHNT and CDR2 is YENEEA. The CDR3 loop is CASSLRGAAGELFF. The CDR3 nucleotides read TGTGCCAGCAGCTTACGAGGGGCGGCCGGGGAGCTGTTTTTT.

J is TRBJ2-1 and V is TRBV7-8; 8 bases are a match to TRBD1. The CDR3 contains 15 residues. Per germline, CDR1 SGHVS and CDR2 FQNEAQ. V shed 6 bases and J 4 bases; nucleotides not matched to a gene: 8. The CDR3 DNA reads TGTGCCAGCAGTCGACCGACAGGGGCTTACAATGAGCAGTTCTTC. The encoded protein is CASSRPTGAYNEQFF.

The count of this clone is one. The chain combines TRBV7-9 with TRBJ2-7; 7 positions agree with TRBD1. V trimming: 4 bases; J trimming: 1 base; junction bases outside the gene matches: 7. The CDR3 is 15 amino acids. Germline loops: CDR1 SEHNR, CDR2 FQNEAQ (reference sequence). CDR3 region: CASSSSPGQSYEQYF. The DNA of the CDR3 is TGTGCCAGCAGCTCCTCCCCGGGACAGTCCTACGAGCAGTACTTC.

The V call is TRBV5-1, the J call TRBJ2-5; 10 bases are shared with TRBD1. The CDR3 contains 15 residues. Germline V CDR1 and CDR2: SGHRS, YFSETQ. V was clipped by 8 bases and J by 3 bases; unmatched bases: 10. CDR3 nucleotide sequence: TGCGCCAGACTTACCGACAGGGGGCGGGAAGAGACCCAGTACTTC. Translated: CARLTDRGREETQYF.

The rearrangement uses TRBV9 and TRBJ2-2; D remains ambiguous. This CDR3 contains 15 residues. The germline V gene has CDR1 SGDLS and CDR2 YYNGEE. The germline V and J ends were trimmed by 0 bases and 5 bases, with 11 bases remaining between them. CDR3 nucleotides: TGTGCCAGCAGCGTAGCCGGGTATGGGACCGGGGAGCTGTTTTTT. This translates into CASSVAGYGTGELFF.

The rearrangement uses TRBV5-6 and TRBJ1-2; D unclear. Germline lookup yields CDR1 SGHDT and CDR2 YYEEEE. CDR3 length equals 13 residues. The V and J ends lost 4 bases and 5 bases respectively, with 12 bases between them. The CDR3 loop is CASSADSRYGYTF. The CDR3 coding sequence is TGTGCCAGCAGCGCGGACTCTCGGTATGGCTACACCTTC.

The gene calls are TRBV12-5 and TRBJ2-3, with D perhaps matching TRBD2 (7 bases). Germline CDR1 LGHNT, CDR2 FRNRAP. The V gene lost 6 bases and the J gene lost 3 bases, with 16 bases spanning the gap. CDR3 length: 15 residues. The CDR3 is CASGPPGGATDTQYF. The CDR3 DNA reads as TGTGCTAGTGGCCCCCCGGGGGGCGCGACAGATACGCAGTATTTT. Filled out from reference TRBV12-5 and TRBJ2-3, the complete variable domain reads DARVTQTPRHKVTEMGQEVTMRCQPILGHNTVFWYRQTMMQGLELLAYFRNRAPLDDSGMPKDRFSAEMPDATLATLKIQPSEPRDSAVYFCASGPPGGATDTQYFGPGTRLTVL.

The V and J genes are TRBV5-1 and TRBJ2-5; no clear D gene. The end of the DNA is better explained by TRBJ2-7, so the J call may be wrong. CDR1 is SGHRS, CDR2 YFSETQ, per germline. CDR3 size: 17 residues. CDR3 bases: TGCGCCAGCAGCTCCTATCCCCACAGAGATGCTTCTTACGAGCAGTACTTC. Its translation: CASSSYPHRDASYEQYF.

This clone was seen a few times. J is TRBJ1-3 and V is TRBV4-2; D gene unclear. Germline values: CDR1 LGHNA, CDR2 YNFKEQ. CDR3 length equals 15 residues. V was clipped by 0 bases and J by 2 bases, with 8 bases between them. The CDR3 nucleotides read TGTGCCAGCAGCCAAGAGGCCGTGGCTGGAAACACCATATATTTT. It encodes CASSQEAVAGNTIYF.

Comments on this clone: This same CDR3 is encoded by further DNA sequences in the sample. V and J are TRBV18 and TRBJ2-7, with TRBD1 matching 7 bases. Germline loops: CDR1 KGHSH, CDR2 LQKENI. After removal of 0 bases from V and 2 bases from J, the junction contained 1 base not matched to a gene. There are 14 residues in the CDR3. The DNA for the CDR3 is TGTGCCAGCTCACCACCTGGACAGGCCTACGAGCAGTACTTC. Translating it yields CASSPPGQAYEQYF.

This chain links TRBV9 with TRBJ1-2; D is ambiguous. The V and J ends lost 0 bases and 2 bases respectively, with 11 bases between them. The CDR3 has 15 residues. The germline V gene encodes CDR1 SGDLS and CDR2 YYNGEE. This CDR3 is CASSVGGFLNYGYTF. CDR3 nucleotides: TGTGCCAGCAGCGTAGGGGGATTCTTGAACTATGGCTACACCTTC.

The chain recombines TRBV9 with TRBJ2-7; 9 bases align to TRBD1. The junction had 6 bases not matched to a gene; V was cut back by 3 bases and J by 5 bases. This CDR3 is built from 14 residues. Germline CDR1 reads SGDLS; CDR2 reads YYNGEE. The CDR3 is CASSDGTGSDEQYF. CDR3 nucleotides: TGTGCCAGCAGCGATGGGACAGGGTCGGACGAGCAGTACTTC.

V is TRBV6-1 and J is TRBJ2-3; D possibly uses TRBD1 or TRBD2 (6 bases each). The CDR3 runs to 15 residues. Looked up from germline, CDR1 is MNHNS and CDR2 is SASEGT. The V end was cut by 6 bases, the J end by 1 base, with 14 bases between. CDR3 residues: CASRAARGGTDTQYF. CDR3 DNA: TGTGCCAGCAGGGCGGCTAGGGGGGGCACAGATACGCAGTATTTT.

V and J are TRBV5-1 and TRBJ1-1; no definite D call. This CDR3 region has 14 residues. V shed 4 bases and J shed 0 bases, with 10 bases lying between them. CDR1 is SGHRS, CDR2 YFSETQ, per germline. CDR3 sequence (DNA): TGCGCCAGCAGCGACGGGCGTATGAACACTGAAGCTTTCTTT. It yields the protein CASSDGRMNTEAFF.

The CDR3 region has the DNA TGTGCCAGCAGTTACGGGGAACGGGGGACTGAAGCTTTCTTT. Protein sequence: CASSYGERGTEAFF. V usage is TRBV6-5 and J usage is TRBJ1-1; perhaps TRBD1 as D (5 bases). Trimming shortened V by 2 bases and J by 5 bases, and 12 bases separated the two germline ends. Germline V gives CDR1 MNHEY, CDR2 SVGAGI. This CDR3 has 14 amino acids.

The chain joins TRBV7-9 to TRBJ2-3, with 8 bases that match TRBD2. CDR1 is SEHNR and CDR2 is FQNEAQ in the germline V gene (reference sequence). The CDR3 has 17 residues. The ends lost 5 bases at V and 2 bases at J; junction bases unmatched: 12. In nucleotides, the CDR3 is TGTGCCAGCAGCCCCGGGGGGGTATCGAAGGACACAGATACGCAGTATTTT. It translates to CASSPGGVSKDTDTQYF.